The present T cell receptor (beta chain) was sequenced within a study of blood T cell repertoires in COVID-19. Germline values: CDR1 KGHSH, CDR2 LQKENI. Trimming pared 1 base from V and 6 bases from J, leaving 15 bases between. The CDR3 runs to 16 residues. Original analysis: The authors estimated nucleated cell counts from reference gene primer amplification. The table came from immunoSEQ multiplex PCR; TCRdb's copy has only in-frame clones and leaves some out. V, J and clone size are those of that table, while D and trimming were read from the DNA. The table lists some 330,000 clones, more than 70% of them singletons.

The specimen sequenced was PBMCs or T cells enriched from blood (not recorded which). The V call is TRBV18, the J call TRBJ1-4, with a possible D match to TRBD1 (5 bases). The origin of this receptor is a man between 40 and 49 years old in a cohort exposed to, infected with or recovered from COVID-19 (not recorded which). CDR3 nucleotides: TGTGCCAGCTCACCACGGGGAGGGGATTTCGATGAAAAACTGTTTTTT. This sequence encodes CASSPRGGDFDEKLFF.